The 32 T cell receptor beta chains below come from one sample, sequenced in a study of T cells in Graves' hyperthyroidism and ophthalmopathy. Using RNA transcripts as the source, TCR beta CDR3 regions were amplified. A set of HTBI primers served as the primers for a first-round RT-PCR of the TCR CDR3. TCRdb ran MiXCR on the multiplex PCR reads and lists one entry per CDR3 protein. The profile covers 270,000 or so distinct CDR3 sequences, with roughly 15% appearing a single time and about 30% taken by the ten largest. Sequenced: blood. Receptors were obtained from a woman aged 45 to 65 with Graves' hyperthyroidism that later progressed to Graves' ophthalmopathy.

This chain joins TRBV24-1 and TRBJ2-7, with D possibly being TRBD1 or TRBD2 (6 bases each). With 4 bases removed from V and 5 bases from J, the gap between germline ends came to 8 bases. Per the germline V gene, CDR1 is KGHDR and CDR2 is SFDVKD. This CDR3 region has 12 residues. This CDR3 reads CATSEEGDEQYF. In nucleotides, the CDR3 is TGTGCCACCAGTGAGGAGGGGGACGAGCAGTACTTC.

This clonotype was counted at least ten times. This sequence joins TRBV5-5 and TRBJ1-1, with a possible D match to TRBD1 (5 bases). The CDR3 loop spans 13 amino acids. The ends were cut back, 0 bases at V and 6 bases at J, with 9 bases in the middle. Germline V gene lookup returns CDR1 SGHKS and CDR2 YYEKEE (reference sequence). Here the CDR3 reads CASSLDWGAEAFF. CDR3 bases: TGTGCCAGCAGCTTGGATTGGGGGGCTGAAGCTTTCTTT.

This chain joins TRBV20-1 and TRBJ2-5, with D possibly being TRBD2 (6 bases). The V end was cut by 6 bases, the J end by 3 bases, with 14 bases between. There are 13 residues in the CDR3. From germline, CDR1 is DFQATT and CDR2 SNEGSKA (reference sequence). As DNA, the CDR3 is TGCAGTGCGGCTCCGGGACTCGAAGAGACCCAGTACTTC. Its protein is CSAAPGLEETQYF.

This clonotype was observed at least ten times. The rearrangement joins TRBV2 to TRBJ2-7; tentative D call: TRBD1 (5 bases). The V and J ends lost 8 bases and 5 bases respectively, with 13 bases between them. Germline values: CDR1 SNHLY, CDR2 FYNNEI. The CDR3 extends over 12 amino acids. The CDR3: CASGFRDNEQYF. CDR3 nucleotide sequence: TGTGCCAGCGGGTTCAGGGATAACGAGCAGTACTTC.

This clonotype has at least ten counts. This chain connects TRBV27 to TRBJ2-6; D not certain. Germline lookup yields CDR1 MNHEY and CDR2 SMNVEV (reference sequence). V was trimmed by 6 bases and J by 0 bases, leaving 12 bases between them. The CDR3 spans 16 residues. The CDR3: CASSRKPLSGANVLTF. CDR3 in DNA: TGTGCCAGCAGCCGCAAACCCCTCTCTGGGGCCAACGTCCTGACTTTC.

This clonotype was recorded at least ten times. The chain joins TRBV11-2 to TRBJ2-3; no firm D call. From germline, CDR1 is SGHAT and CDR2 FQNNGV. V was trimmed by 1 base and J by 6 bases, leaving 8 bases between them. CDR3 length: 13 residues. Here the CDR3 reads CASSLGHSDTQYF. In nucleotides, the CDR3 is TGTGCCAGCAGCTTAGGCCATTCTGATACGCAGTATTTT.

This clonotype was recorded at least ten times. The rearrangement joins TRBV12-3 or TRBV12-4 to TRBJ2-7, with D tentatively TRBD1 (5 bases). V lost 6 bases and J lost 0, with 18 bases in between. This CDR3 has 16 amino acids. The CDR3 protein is CASSPLSTASSYEQYF. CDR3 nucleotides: TGTGCCAGCAGCCCCCTCTCGACAGCGAGCTCCTACGAGCAGTACTTC.

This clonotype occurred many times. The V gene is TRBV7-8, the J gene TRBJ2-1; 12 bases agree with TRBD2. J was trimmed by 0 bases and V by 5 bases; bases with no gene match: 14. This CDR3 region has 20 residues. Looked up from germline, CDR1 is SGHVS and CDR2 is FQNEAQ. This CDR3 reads CASSTVGLAGPLSSYNEQFF. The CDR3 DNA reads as TGTGCCAGCAGCACAGTAGGACTAGCGGGGCCTCTGAGCTCCTACAATGAGCAGTTCTTC.

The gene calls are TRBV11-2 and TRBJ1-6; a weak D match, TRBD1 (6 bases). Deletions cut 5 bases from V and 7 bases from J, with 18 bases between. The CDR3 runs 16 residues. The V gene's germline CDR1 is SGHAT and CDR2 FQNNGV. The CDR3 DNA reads TGTGCCAGCAGCCCGAAGTACAGGGTGGAGAATTCACCCCTCCACTTT. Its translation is CASSPKYRVENSPLHF.

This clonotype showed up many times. CDR3 loop: CASSPGSAVGQPQHF. In nucleotides, the CDR3 is TGTGCCAGCTCACCAGGATCTGCTGTGGGTCAGCCCCAGCATTTT. The chain links TRBV18 to TRBJ1-5; D is unresolved. Per germline, CDR1 KGHSH and CDR2 LQKENI. Trimming pared 2 bases from V and 6 bases from J, leaving 14 bases between. The CDR3 has 15 residues.

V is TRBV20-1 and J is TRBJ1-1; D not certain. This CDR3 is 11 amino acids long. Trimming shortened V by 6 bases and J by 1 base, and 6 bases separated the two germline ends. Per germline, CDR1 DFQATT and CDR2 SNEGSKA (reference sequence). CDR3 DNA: TGCAGTGCCTATGGGAACACTGAAGCTTTCTTT. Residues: CSAYGNTEAFF.

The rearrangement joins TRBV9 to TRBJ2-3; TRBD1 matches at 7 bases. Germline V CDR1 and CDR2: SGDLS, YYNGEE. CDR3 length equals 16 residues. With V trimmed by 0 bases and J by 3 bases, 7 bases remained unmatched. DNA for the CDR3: TGTGCCAGCAGCGTAGAGGGGACAGAGCCGACAGATACGCAGTATTTT. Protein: CASSVEGTEPTDTQYF.

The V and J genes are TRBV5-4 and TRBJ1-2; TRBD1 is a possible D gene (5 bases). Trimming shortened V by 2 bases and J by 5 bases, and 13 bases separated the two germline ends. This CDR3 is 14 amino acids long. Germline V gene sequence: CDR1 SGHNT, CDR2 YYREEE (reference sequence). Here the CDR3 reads CASSFTGEGYGYTF. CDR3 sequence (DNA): TGTGCCAGCAGCTTTACCGGGGAGGGGTATGGCTACACCTTC.

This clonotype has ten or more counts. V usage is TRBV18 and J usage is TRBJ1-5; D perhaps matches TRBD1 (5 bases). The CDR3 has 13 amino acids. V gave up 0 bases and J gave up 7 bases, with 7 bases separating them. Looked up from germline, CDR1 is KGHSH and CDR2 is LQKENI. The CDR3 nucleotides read TGTGCCAGCTCACCACCCGGGGGGCAGCCCCAGCATTTT. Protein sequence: CASSPPGGQPQHF.

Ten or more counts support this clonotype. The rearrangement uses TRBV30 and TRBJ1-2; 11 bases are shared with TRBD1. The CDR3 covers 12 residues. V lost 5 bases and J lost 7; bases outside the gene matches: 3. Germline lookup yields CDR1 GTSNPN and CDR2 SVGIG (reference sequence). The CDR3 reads CAWGGTGGGYTF. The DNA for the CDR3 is TGTGCCTGGGGGGGGACAGGGGGTGGCTACACCTTC.

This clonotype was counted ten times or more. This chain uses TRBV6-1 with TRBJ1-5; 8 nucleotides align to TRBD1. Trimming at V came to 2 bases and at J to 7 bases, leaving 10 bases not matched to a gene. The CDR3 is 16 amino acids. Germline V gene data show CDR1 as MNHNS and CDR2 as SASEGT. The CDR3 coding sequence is TGTGCCAGCAGTGAAAGAGGGACAGGCCAAGGGCAGCCCCAGCATTTT. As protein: CASSERGTGQGQPQHF.

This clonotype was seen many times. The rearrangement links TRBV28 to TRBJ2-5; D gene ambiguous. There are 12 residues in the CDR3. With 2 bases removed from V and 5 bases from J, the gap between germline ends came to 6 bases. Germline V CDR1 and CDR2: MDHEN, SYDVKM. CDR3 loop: CASSLRRETQYF. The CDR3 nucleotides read TGTGCCAGCAGTTTACGAAGGGAGACCCAGTACTTC.

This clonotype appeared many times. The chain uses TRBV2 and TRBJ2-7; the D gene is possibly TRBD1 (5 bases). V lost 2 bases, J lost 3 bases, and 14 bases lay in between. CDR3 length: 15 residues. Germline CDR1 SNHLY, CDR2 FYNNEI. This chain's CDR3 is CASSEFSQGGYEQYF. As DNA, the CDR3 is TGTGCCAGCAGTGAATTTAGCCAGGGTGGCTACGAGCAGTACTTC.

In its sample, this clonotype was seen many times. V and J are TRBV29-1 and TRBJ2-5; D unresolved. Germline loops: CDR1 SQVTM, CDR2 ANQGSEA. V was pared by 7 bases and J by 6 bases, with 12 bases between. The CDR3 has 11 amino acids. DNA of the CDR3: TGCAGCGCTAGGACCGAGCAGACCCAGTACTTC. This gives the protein CSARTEQTQYF.

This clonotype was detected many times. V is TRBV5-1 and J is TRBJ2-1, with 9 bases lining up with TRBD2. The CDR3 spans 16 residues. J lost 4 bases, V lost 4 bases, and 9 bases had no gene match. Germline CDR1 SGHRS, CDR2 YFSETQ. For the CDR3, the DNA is TGCGCCAGCAGCACCGGGGGGCTAGCGGGGTACAATGAGCAGTTCTTC. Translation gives CASSTGGLAGYNEQFF.

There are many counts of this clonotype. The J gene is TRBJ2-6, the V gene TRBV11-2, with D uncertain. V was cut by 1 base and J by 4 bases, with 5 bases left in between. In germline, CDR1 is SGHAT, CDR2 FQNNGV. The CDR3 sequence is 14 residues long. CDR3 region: CASSLAGGANVLTF. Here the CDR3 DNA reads TGTGCCAGCAGCTTAGCCGGGGGGGCCAACGTCCTGACTTTC.

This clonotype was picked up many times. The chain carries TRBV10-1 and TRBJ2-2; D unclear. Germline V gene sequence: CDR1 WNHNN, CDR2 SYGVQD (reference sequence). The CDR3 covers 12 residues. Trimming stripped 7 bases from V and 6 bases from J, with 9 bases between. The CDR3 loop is CASILQSGELFF. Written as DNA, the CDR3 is TGCGCCAGCATCTTGCAGTCCGGGGAGCTGTTTTTT.

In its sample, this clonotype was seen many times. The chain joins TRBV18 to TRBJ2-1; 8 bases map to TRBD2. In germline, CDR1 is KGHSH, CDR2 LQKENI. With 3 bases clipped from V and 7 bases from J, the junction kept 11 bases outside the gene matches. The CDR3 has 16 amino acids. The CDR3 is CASSPSGGPLGNEQFF. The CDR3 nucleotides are TGTGCCAGCTCACCTTCGGGAGGGCCCCTAGGGAATGAGCAGTTCTTC. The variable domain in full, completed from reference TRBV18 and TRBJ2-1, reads NAGVMQNPRHLVRRRGQEARLRCSPMKGHSHVYWYRQLPEEGLKFMVYLQKENIIDESGMPKERFSAEFPKEGPSILRIQQVVRGDSAAYFCASSPSGGPLGNEQFFGPGTRLTVL.

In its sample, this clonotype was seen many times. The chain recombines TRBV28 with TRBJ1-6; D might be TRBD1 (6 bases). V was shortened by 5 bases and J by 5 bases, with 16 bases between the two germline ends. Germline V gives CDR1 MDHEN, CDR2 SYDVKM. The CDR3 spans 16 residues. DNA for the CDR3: TGTGCCAGCAGTACGTATGGGGGGGCTGATAATTCACCCCTCCACTTT. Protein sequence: CASSTYGGADNSPLHF. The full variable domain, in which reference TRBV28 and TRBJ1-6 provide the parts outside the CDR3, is DVKVTQSSRYLVKRTGEKVFLECVQDMDHENMFWYRQDPGLGLRLIYFSYDVKMKEKGDIPEGYSVSREKKERFSLILESASTNQTSMYLCASSTYGGADNSPLHFGNGTRLTVT.

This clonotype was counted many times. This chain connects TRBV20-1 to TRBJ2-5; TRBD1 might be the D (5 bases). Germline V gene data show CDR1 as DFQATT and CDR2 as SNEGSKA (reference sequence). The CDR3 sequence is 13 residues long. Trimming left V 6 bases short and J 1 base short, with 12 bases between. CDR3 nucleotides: TGCAGTGCGCTCAAGGGGTTCCAAGAGACCCAGTACTTC. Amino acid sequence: CSALKGFQETQYF.

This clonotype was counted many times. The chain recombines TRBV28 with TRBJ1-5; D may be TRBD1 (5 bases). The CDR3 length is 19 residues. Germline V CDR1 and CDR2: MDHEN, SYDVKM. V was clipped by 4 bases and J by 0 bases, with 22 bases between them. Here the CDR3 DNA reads TGTGCCAGCAGTTCCCCCCGGGGCCCACGGAGATATAGCAATCAGCCCCAGCATTTT. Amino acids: CASSSPRGPRRYSNQPQHF.

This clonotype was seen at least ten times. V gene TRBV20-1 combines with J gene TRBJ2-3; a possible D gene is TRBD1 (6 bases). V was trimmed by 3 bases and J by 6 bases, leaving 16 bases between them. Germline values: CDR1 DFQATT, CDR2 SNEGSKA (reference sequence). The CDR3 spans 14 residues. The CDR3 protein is CSARSTGMGDTQYF. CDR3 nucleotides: TGCAGTGCTAGGAGTACAGGGATGGGCGATACGCAGTATTTT.

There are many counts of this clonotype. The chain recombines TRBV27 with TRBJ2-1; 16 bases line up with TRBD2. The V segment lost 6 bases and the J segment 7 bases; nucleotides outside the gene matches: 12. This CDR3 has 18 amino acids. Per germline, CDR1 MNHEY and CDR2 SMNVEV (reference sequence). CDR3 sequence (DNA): TGTGCCAGCAGCCTCGGGACTAGCGGGAGGGCCTTTTATAATGAGCAGTTCTTC. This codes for CASSLGTSGRAFYNEQFF.

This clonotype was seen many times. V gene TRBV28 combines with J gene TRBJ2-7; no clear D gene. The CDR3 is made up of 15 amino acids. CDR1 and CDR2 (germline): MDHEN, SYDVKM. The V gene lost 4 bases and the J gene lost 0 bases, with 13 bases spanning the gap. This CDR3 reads CASSSPTASSYEQYF. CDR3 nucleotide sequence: TGTGCCAGCAGTTCCCCGACGGCGAGCTCCTACGAGCAGTACTTC.

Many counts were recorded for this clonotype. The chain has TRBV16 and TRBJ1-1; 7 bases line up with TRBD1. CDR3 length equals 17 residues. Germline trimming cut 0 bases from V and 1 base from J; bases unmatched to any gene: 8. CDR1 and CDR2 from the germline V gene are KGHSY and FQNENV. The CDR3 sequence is CASSQSTDRFSNTEAFF. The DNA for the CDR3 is TGTGCCAGCAGCCAATCTACGGACAGGTTCTCGAACACTGAAGCTTTCTTT.

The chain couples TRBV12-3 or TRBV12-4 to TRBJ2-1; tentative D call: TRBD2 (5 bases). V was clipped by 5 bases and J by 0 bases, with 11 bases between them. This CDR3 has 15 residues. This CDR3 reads CASSTTRVSYNEQFF. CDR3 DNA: TGTGCCAGCAGTACCACTAGGGTCTCCTACAATGAGCAGTTCTTC.

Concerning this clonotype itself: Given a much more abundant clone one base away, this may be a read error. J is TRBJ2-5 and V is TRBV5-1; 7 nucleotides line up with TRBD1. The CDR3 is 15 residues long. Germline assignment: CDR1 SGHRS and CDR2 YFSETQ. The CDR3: CASNKRTGIQETQHF. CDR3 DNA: TGCGCCAGCAACAAAAGGACAGGTATCCAAGAGACCCAGCACTTC.